Listed below are T cell receptor beta chains from one sample, sequenced in a study of cytomegalovirus exposure and HLA in healthy donors. Here immunoSEQ multiplex PCR was the method, and the copy in TCRdb shows in-frame clones only, minus some. The top ten clones hold over 1% of a sample with about 130,000 clones, roughly 82% of them seen once. What was sequenced was PBMCs. The origin of the receptors is a boy younger than 18 in good health and CMV-seronegative. The CDR3 runs from the conserved cysteine through the conserved F or W. D genes are given only for firm matches. Part of the rows lack a size; the others show once, few, many or a class for expanded clones.

TRBD2	TRBV6-4	few	TRBJ2-7	TGTGCCAGCAGTTCTCTAGCGGGGGGCCTCTCCTACGAGCAGTACTTC	CASSSLAGGLSYEQYF
NA	TRBV19	NA	TRBJ2-1	TGTGCCAGTCTCCCCCAGGGATCCTACAATGAGCAGTTCTTC	CASLPQGSYNEQFF
TRBD2	TRBV9	NA	TRBJ2-1	TGTGCCAGCAGCGCTTACGGGGATGGGGGGGGGCAGTTCTTC	CASSAYGDGGGQFF
TRBD2	TRBV6-5	NA	TRBJ2-7	TGTGCCAGCAGTTACTCGCGGGAGGGGGTCGAGCAGTACTTC	CASSYSREGVEQYF
NA	TRBV11-3	NA	TRBJ2-3	TGTGCCAGCAGCACGAAGGGGTCTAGCACAGATACGCAGTATTTT	CASSTKGSSTDTQYF
NA	TRBV27	once	TRBJ2-7	TGTGCCAGCAGTTTATCTCGGGTACACGAGCAGTACTTC	CASSLSRVHEQYF
NA	TRBV4-2	NA	TRBJ2-4	TGTGCCAGCAGCCAAGGGGACTCAAGGGCAGGAAACATTCAGTACTTC	CASSQGDSRAGNIQYF
NA	TRBV1	NA	TRBJ2-3	TGCACCAGCAGCCAAGAAACCCAAGCGGGAGAGTACACAGATACGCAGTATTTT	CTSSQETQAGEYTDTQYF
NA	TRBV25-1	NA	TRBJ2-7	TGTGCCAGCAGTGAATCATGGACAAACTACGAGCAGTACTTC	CASSESWTNYEQYF
NA	TRBV2	once	TRBJ1-5	TGTGCCAGCAGTGAAGTGAGACAGCTCAATCAGCCCCAGCATTTT	CASSEVRQLNQPQHF
TRBD1	TRBV19	once	TRBJ2-3	TGTGCCAGTAGAGGGGGCAGGGCGCAGTATTTT	CASRGGRAQYF
TRBD1	TRBV7-9	few	TRBJ1-1	TGTGCCAGCAGCTTAGGTGGGACAGGGAGAACTGAAGCTTTCTTT	CASSLGGTGRTEAFF
NA	TRBV21-1	NA	TRBJ1-1	TGTGCCAGCAGCAGAGTAGACAGGGCAATCACTGAAGCTTTCTTT	CASSRVDRAITEAFF
NA	TRBV4-2	once	TRBJ1-2	TGTGCCAGCAGCCAAGAAACAGGCGCTCACTATGGCTACACCTTC	CASSQETGAHYGYTF
NA	TRBV14	few	TRBJ1-5	TGTGCCAGCAGCTTTTCAGGGGTCGGTCAGCCCCAGCATTTT	CASSFSGVGQPQHF
TRBD1	TRBV2	few	TRBJ1-3	TGTGCCAGCAGTGCCCGGACAGGGATACTCACCATATATTTT	CASSARTGILTIYF
NA	TRBV4-1	NA	TRBJ2-7	TGCGCCAGCAGCCAAGATGAGGACGAGCAGTACTTC	CASSQDEDEQYF
TRBD2	TRBV7-8	NA	TRBJ2-3	TGTGCCAGCAGCCTGCGACTAGCGGGAGCGGCAGATACGCAGTATTTT	CASSLRLAGAADTQYF
NA	TRBV6-1	NA	TRBJ1-6	TGTGCCAGCAGTGTGGACACTAATTCACCCCTCCACTTT	CASSVDTNSPLHF
TRBD1	TRBV19	NA	TRBJ2-2	TGTGCCAGTAGTTTCAGGGGGCCCACCGGGGAGCTGTTTTTT	CASSFRGPTGELFF
TRBD1	TRBV5-5	few	TRBJ1-1	TGTGCCAGCAGACCGACAGGGTTATTCAACACTGAAGCTTTCTTT	CASRPTGLFNTEAFF
TRBD1	TRBV6-1	NA	TRBJ1-2	TGTGCCAGCAGTGAAAGGGACAGGCTCCGCGATGGCTACACCTTC	CASSERDRLRDGYTF
TRBD1	TRBV4-1	NA	TRBJ1-1	TGCGCCAGCAGCCGACAGGGCGTGAGCACTGAAGCTTTCTTT	CASSRQGVSTEAFF
NA	TRBV27	NA	TRBJ1-1	TGTGCCAGCAGTCCCCAGGGCACTGAAGCTTTCTTT	CASSPQGTEAFF
TRBD1	TRBV4-3	NA	TRBJ1-1	TGCGCCAGCAGTCAATGGTCCGGACAGGGATTGACTGAAGCTTTCTTT	CASSQWSGQGLTEAFF
TRBD2	TRBV5-6	NA	TRBJ2-1	TGTGCCAGCACCCTGGGACTAGCGGGAGTAGCCTACAATGAGCAGTTCTTC	CASTLGLAGVAYNEQFF
TRBD1	TRBV30	NA	TRBJ1-1	TGTGCCTGGAGTGTAGGACAGGGGAACACTGAAGCTTTCTTT	CAWSVGQGNTEAFF
TRBD1	TRBV13	once	TRBJ2-7	TGTGCCAGCAGCTTAGTTGGGGGACAGGGACCGTACGAGCAGTACTTC	CASSLVGGQGPYEQYF
TRBD2	TRBV30	NA	TRBJ2-7	TGTGCCTGCCTAGCGGGAGTTGCAGGCGAGCAGTACTTC	CACLAGVAGEQYF
TRBD2	TRBV6-4	NA	TRBJ2-3	TGTGCCAGCAGTGAAGGGGCGGGAGGAACAGATACGCAGTATTTT	CASSEGAGGTDTQYF
NA	TRBV30	NA	TRBJ2-2	TGTGCCTGGAGTCCCTTTAGCGGGGAGCTGTTTTTT	CAWSPFSGELFF
TRBD2	TRBV7-2	NA	TRBJ2-5	TGTGCCAGCAGCCTCGGACTAGCGGGAGGACAAGAGACCCAGTACTTC	CASSLGLAGGQETQYF
NA	TRBV6-5	NA	TRBJ1-2	TGTGCCAGCAGTTACTCCGGGACAATCTTAGGCTACACTTTC	CASSYSGTILGYTF
NA	TRBV7-9	NA	TRBJ1-1	TGTTCCAGCAGTGTTACAGGCGATGAAGCTTTCTTT	CSSSVTGDEAFF
TRBD2	TRBV2	NA	TRBJ2-7	TGTGCCAGCATTCCGACCCGGGACTATCAGGTCCACGAGCAGTACTTC	CASIPTRDYQVHEQYF
NA	TRBV9	NA	TRBJ1-2	TGTGCCAGCAGCGTAGGGGTAGGAGGGGACTATGGCTACACCTTC	CASSVGVGGDYGYTF
NA	TRBV12-2	NA	TRBJ2-7	TGTGCAAGTCGCCCGCCCCCTAGGGAGCAGTACTTC	CASRPPPREQYF
TRBD2	TRBV7-9	NA	TRBJ2-3	TGTGCCAGCAGCTACCTGGCTAGCGGGGATACGCAGTATTTT	CASSYLASGDTQYF
NA	TRBV19	few	TRBJ1-5	TGTGCCAGTAGTATATTTGGGGGCATTAGCAATCAGCCCCAGCATTTT	CASSIFGGISNQPQHF
TRBD2	TRBV18	NA	TRBJ2-2	TGTGCCAGCTCACCCCCAGGACTAGCGGGTGGAACCGGGGAGCTGTTTTTT	CASSPPGLAGGTGELFF
TRBD2	TRBV18	few	TRBJ2-3	TGTGCCAGCTCACCTTCCCAGGCGGGAGCGGCGGATACGCAGTATTTT	CASSPSQAGAADTQYF
NA	TRBV5-1	NA	TRBJ1-3	TGCGCCAGCAGCCCGGAGAGGCACTCTGGAAACACCATATATTTT	CASSPERHSGNTIYF
TRBD1	TRBV7-9	NA	TRBJ2-1	TGTGCCAGCAGCTCACCTCGGGACAGGCTTGACAATGAGCAGTTCTTC	CASSSPRDRLDNEQFF
NA	TRBV29-1	NA	TRBJ2-1	TGCAGCGTTGCCTCCTTTATTTACAATGAGCAGTTCTTC	CSVASFIYNEQFF
NA	TRBV6-1	NA	TRBJ2-2	TGTGCCACCCAATCGACGGGGTGGGGAACCGGGGAGCTGTTTTTT	CATQSTGWGTGELFF
TRBD2	TRBV5-6	NA	TRBJ2-1	TGTGCCAGCAGCCATCCGGGACTAGGTCCCCCCGATGAGCAGTTCTTC	CASSHPGLGPPDEQFF
TRBD1	TRBV4-1	NA	TRBJ1-4	TGCGCCAGCAGCCAAGATAGGAGACAGGGGGCGACTAATGAAAAACTGTTTTTT	CASSQDRRQGATNEKLFF
NA	TRBV4-1	NA	TRBJ1-1	TGCGCCAGCAGCCAGGAGAATCCACGTTGGCGTACGTTT	CASSQENPRWRTF
TRBD2	TRBV5-4	NA	TRBJ2-3	TGTGCCAGCAGCCCCAGGAGACTAGCGGGAGGGACAGATACGCAGTATTTT	CASSPRRLAGGTDTQYF
NA	TRBV5-1	NA	TRBJ2-7	TGCGCCAGCAGCTTTAGGGACACCTCGGGCGAGCAGTACTTC	CASSFRDTSGEQYF
NA	TRBV6-1	NA	TRBJ2-3	TGTGCCAGCAGATATACAGGGTCTGATACGCAGTATTTT	CASRYTGSDTQYF
NA	TRBV7-8	NA	TRBJ2-5	TGTGCCAGCAGCTTAGCGGGAGTAGCGGCCCAGTACTTC	CASSLAGVAAQYF
NA	TRBV7-8	NA	TRBJ2-7	TGTGCCAGCAGCTTACGTGGGCTGGCCTACGAGCAGTACTTC	CASSLRGLAYEQYF
TRBD1	TRBV27	NA	TRBJ2-6	TGTGCCAGCAGGCATACCGGGACAGGGGTTTCTGGGGCCAACGTCCTGACTTTC	CASRHTGTGVSGANVLTF
NA	TRBV27	NA	TRBJ2-5	TGTGCCAGCAGTTTAATTAGCTCAGAGTCCCAGTACTTC	CASSLISSESQYF